This T cell receptor beta chain comes out of a study of somatic mutations in cytotoxic T cells in rheumatoid arthritis. Study-level background: Among the T-cell populations stained with V beta antibodies, some were separated by flow sorting at nearly 100% purity, including V beta1+ cells whose TCRB was sequenced.

The CDR3 spans 15 residues. The V end was cut by 8 bases, the J end by 4 bases, with 21 bases between. Germline lookup yields CDR1 SEHNR and CDR2 FQNEAQ (reference sequence). By share, this clone ranks as large. Its antigen is as yet unknown. The study's findings and limits: Among rheumatoid arthritis patients and age-matched healthy controls, CD8+ T-cell clonality was not significantly different. A largest CD8+ clone above 20% of CD8+ cells occurred in about an eighth of the roughly 60 patients. A slight TRBV07 underrepresentation in rheumatoid arthritis patients was reported without multiple-comparison adjustment.

Sequencing was performed with immunoSEQ multiplex PCR; in TCRdb, only in-frame clones are kept and a portion is missing. Here the sample spans around 11,000 clones, 85% to 95% being singletons. The sequence came from a woman aged 18-30 years with rheumatoid arthritis. Specimen: CD8+ T cells sorted from blood. The chain uses TRBV7-9 and TRBJ2-7; D perhaps matches TRBD1 (6 bases). The CDR3 DNA follows: TGTGCCAGCCGATCGGACAGTAATAAAGGGTACGAGCAGTACTTC. This codes for CASRSDSNKGYEQYF.